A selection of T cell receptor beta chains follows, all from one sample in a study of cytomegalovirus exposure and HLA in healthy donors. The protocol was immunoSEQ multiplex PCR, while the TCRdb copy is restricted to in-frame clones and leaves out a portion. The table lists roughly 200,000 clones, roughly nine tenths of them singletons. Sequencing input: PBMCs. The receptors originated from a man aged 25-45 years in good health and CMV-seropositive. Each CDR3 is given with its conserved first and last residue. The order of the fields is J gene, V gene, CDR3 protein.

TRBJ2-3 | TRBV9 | CASSPERGDTQYF
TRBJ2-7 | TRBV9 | CASSVGRHDSYEQYF
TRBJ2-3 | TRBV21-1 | CASSKVDRGRTDTQYF
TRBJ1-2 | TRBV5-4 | CASTPDRGYGYTF
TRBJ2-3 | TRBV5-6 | CASSLEASGPTDTQYF
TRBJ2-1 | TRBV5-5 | CASSDPGRAGGDEQFF
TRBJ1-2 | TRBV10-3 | CAISDIWGTALTNYGYTF
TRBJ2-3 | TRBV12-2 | CASRLGDRSADTQYF
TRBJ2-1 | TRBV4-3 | CASSQEGAGGHNEQFF
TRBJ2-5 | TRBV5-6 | CASSLRRLALIQETQYF
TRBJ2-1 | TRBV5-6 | CASSPTSGAYNEQFF
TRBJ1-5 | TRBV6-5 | CASRLQGGNQPQHF
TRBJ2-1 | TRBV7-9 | CASSQSTGTGRYEQFF
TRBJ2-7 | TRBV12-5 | CASGREENYEQYF
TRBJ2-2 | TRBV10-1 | CASTLRPDGELFF
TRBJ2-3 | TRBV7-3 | CASSKGLAGPGDTQYF
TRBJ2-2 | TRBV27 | CASSLLGGELFF
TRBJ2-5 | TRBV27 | CASSFGGAGETQYF
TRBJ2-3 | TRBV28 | CASSLIWAAQYF
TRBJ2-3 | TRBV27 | CASIERVPSGADTQYF
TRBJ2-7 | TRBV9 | CASSLGTGRPYEQYF
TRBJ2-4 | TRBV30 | CAGDRGDIQYF
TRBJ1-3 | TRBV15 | CATSSTGSSGNTIYF
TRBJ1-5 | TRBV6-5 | CASSYSISPGTAQHF
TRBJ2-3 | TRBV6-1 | CASSEAIAGGADTQYF
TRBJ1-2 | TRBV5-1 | CASSLDDRSYGYTF
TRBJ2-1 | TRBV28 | CASTPSWDRYNEQFF
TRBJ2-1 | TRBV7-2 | CASSSPLSSYNEQFF
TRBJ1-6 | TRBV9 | CASSVGGGTYNSPLHF
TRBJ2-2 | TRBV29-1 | CSAQRVANTGELFF
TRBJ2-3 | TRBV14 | CASSKPGALADTQYF
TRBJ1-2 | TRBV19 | CASSIPGLNYGYTF
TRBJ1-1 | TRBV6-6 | CASSIRTGEAFF
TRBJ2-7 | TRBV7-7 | CASSLTGGYEQYF
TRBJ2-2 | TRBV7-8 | CASSLATGPWELFF
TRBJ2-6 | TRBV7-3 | CASSLKGRGSSGANVLTF
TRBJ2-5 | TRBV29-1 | CSVGGGGEETQYF
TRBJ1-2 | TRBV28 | CASSLGPERAAYGYTF
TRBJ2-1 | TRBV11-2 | CASSSYRGRYNEQFF
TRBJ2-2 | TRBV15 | CATRTGTGAAGELFF
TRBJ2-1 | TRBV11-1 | CASSLGERGEQFF
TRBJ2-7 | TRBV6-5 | CASSPQIGYEQYF
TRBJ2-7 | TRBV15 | CATSPTGQGVWQYF
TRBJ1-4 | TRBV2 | CASRDREWEKLFF
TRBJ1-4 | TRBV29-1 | CSVVLVGQGATNEKLFF
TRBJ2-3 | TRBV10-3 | CAISGSNGEGRPSTDTQYF
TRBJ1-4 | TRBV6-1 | CASSSDWGLEKLFF
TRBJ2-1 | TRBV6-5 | CASSYSRGARGNEQFF
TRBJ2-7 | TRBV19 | CASSLRGALSDEQYF
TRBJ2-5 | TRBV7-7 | CASSLSLGETQYF
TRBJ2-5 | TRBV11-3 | CASSLGGQGQETQYF
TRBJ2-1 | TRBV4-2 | CASSHRSGSNEQFF
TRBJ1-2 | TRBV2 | CASRAGTGDDGYTF
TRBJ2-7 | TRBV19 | CASKGGQGFSYEQYF
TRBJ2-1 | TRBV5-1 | CASSWRGEAGDEQFF
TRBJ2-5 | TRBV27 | CASSKTGTTRETQYF
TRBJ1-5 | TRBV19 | CASSMNNQPQHF
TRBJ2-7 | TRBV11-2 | CASSLGTDEQYF